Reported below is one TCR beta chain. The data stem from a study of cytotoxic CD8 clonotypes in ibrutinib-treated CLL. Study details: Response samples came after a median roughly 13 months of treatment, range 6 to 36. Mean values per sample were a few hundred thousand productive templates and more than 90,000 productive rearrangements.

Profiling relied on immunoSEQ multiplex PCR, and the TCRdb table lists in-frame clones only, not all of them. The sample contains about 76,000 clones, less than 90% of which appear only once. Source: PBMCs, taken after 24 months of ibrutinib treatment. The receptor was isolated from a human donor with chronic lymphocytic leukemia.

In nucleotides, the CDR3 is TGTGCCAGTAGTTCGGGGGGGCAGGGCAATCAGCCCCAGCATTTT. It translates to CASSSGGQGNQPQHF. The chain is built from TRBV19 and TRBJ1-5, with D possibly TRBD1 on 6 matching bases. Deletions cut 5 bases from V and 2 bases from J, with 13 bases between. This CDR3 spans 15 amino acids. Germline-derived CDR1 and CDR2 are LNHDA and SQIVND (reference sequence).